Below, 17 T cell receptor beta chains from the same sample are listed, as sequenced in a study of cytomegalovirus exposure and HLA in healthy donors. Vbeta (60) and Jbeta (13) primers were used in the PCR. Assay: immunoSEQ multiplex PCR; the TCRdb copy retains only in-frame clones and omits some. This sample's table has under 95,000 clones. The sample comprised PBMCs. The receptors derive from a man aged 45-60 years in good health and CMV-seronegative.

The V and J genes are TRBV27 and TRBJ2-5; TRBD1 might be the D (6 bases). Germline V gene data show CDR1 as MNHEY and CDR2 as SMNVEV (reference sequence). Trimming stripped 7 bases from V and 0 bases from J, with 15 bases between. The length of the CDR3 is 15 residues. CDR3 nucleotide sequence: TGTGCCAGCATTCCCCCAGACAGGTACCAAGAGACCCAGTACTTC. Protein sequence: CASIPPDRYQETQYF.

A remark on this clone: The sample holds other DNA sequences that translate to the same CDR3. This chain links TRBV6-1 with TRBJ1-6; the D gene is possibly TRBD1 (5 bases). V lost 4 bases to trimming and J lost 13 bases, with 17 bases between them. The CDR3 consists of 14 residues. Germline CDR1 is MNHNS and CDR2 is SASEGT. CDR3 residues: CASSGTWGGSPLHF. The CDR3 DNA follows: TGTGCCAGCAGTGGGACTTGGGGGGGTTCGCCCCTCCACTTT.

This chain uses TRBV18 with TRBJ2-5; 10 bases line up with TRBD2. V dropped 3 bases and J dropped 5; count of bases not matched to a gene: 12. There are 17 residues in the CDR3. The V gene's germline CDR1 is KGHSH and CDR2 LQKENI. The CDR3 reads CASSPPGLSGGAETQYF. The DNA of the CDR3 is TGTGCCAGCTCACCGCCCGGCTTAAGCGGGGGGGCGGAGACCCAGTACTTC.

The chain uses TRBV19 and TRBJ2-1, with 8 bases identical to TRBD1. Germline V gene sequence: CDR1 LNHDA, CDR2 SQIVND (reference sequence). The J segment lost 11 bases and the V segment lost 5 bases, leaving 5 bases of the junction unmatched. The length of the CDR3 is 12 residues. Here the CDR3 DNA reads TGTGCCAGTAGTCCGGACAGGGCCAAGCAGTTCTTC. As protein: CASSPDRAKQFF.

This chain joins TRBV29-1 and TRBJ1-1; D is possibly TRBD1 (5 bases). This CDR3 region has 11 residues. Germline V gene sequence: CDR1 SQVTM, CDR2 ANQGSEA. Trimming pared 6 bases from V and 4 bases from J, leaving 9 bases between. CDR3 region: CSVHRSTEAFF. The CDR3, as DNA: TGCAGCGTCCACAGGAGCACTGAAGCTTTCTTT.

V and J are TRBV28 and TRBJ1-4; D ambiguous. V shed 8 bases and J shed 4 bases, with 17 bases lying between them. This CDR3 is built from 15 residues. Germline-derived CDR1 and CDR2 are MDHEN and SYDVKM. The CDR3 DNA reads TGTGCCAGCTTGAACCGGACTGCCATTAATGAAAAACTGTTTTTT. It encodes CASLNRTAINEKLFF.

V is TRBV30 and J is TRBJ1-2; perhaps TRBD1 as D (6 bases). The CDR3 spans 15 residues. Germline-derived CDR1 and CDR2 are GTSNPN and SVGIG (reference sequence). Trimming left V 0 bases short and J 7 bases short, with 18 bases between. Here the CDR3 DNA reads TGTGCCTGGAGTGTACAGGGCCGCCTCTACGGTGGCTACACCTTC. This encodes CAWSVQGRLYGGYTF.

The chain employs TRBV28 and TRBJ1-5, with D unresolved. The germline gives CDR1 MDHEN, CDR2 SYDVKM. The CDR3 consists of 11 residues. The ends were cut back, 9 bases at V and 5 bases at J, with 8 bases in the middle. The CDR3: CASYSDQPQHF. CDR3 DNA: TGTGCCAGTTACAGTGATCAGCCCCAGCATTTT. The full variable domain, in which reference TRBV28 and TRBJ1-5 provide the parts outside the CDR3, is DVKVTQSSRYLVKRTGEKVFLECVQDMDHENMFWYRQDPGLGLRLIYFSYDVKMKEKGDIPEGYSVSREKKERFSLILESASTNQTSMYLCASYSDQPQHFGDGTRLSIL.

This rearrangement joins TRBV6-1 to TRBJ1-6; 7 bases map to TRBD1. Germline CDR1 reads MNHNS; CDR2 reads SASEGT. Losses at the gene ends were 2 bases for V and 8 bases for J; bases not matched to a gene: 3. This CDR3 spans 14 amino acids. CDR3: CASSEFRGDSPLHF. CDR3 sequence (DNA): TGTGCCAGCAGTGAATTCAGGGGGGATTCACCCCTCCACTTT.

The rearrangement links TRBV28 to TRBJ1-1; D is undetermined. This CDR3 comprises 11 residues. The V end lost 8 bases, the J end lost 6 bases, and 10 bases lay between the germline ends. The V gene's germline CDR1 is MDHEN and CDR2 SYDVKM. DNA for the CDR3: TGTGCCAGCTCTCTAACGGCTGAAGCTTTCTTT. It codes for CASSLTAEAFF.

This chain connects TRBV9 to TRBJ2-1; 9 nucleotides agree with TRBD1. J lost 4 bases, V lost 3 bases, and 5 bases had no gene match. Germline CDR1 reads SGDLS; CDR2 reads YYNGEE. The CDR3 runs to 15 residues. Here the CDR3 reads CASSGRDRDYNEQFF. CDR3 coding DNA: TGTGCCAGCAGCGGCCGGGACAGGGATTACAATGAGCAGTTCTTC.

J is TRBJ1-4 and V is TRBV19, with D maybe TRBD1 (6 bases). The CDR3 has 18 residues. V gave up 10 bases and J gave up 0 bases, with 24 bases separating them. Germline V gives CDR1 LNHDA, CDR2 SQIVND (reference sequence). CDR3 coding DNA: TGTGCCACTAAAGCTTGGGACACCAGAATTGCAACTAATGAAAAACTGTTTTTT. Its translation: CATKAWDTRIATNEKLFF. Variable domain in full (rest from reference TRBV19 and TRBJ1-4): DGGITQSPKYLFRKEGQNVTLSCEQNLNHDAMYWYRQDPGQGLRLIYYSQIVNDFQKGDIAEGYSVSREKKESFPLTVTSAQKNPTAFYLCATKAWDTRIATNEKLFFGSGTQLSVL.

CDR3 sequence (DNA): TGTGCCAGCAGTTATCAGGGGTGGTCCTACAATGAGCAGTTCTTC. Amino acids: CASSYQGWSYNEQFF. The genes are TRBV6-5 and TRBJ2-1; D is possibly TRBD1 (6 bases). This CDR3 has 15 amino acids. Trimming pared 3 bases from V and 1 base from J, leaving 10 bases between. The germline V gene encodes CDR1 MNHEY and CDR2 SVGAGI.

The chain links TRBV27 to TRBJ2-7; weak D call: TRBD1 (6 bases). Between the trimmed V and J ends, which lost 9 bases and 0 bases, there was a span of 12 bases. The CDR3 covers 13 residues. Per germline, CDR1 MNHEY and CDR2 SMNVEV (reference sequence). The CDR3 loop reads CASGQISSYEQYF. The CDR3 DNA is TGTGCCAGTGGACAGATCAGCTCCTACGAGCAGTACTTC.

The chain combines TRBV7-6 with TRBJ2-7, with TRBD1 matching over 7 bases. The CDR3 totals 14 residues. V lost 5 bases to trimming and J lost 7 bases; unmatched junction nucleotides: 11. Germline V lookup: CDR1 SGHVS, CDR2 FNYEAQ. The CDR3 coding sequence is TGTGCCAGCAGCCTGGGGACAGAGGGCGTGGAGCAGTACTTC. This translates into CASSLGTEGVEQYF.

The rearrangement links TRBV6-5 to TRBJ2-7; 11 nucleotides align to TRBD1. Germline V lookup: CDR1 MNHEY, CDR2 SVGAGI. This CDR3 spans 15 amino acids. V lost 1 base to trimming and J lost 2 bases; unmatched junction nucleotides: 1. The CDR3 loop is CASSYWGQGAYEQYF. Written as DNA, the CDR3 is TGTGCCAGCAGTTACTGGGGACAGGGGGCCTACGAGCAGTACTTC.

This rearrangement joins TRBV27 to TRBJ2-5; no clear D gene. The germline V gene has CDR1 MNHEY and CDR2 SMNVEV (reference sequence). V was shortened by 5 bases and J by 2 bases, with 9 bases between the two germline ends. The CDR3 totals 13 residues. The CDR3 protein is CASSTRRQETQYF. For the CDR3, the DNA is TGTGCCAGCAGTACACGAAGACAAGAGACCCAGTACTTC.